This T cell receptor beta chain emerged from a study of T cell responses to AZD1222 COVID-19 vaccine. General observations from the study: There were mostly white British donors and more females than males, and clonal diversity was possibly underestimated.

Method: immunoSEQ multiplex PCR; TCRdb's copy keeps in-frame clones and lacks some. The sample contains 150,000 to 200,000 clones, approximately 95% of which appear only once. In germline, CDR1 is SGHDT, CDR2 YYEEEE. The CDR3 runs 15 residues. The ends lost 3 bases at V and 12 bases at J; junction bases unmatched: 7. Note on this clone: Its antigen is unidentified.

The genes are TRBV5-6 and TRBJ2-1; 15 bases are a match to TRBD2. Sample: peripheral blood, taken on day 0 of AZD1222 vaccination. The source is an adult in good health. The CDR3 loop reads CASSWGTSGRHGQFF. CDR3 DNA: TGTGCCAGCAGCTGGGGGACTAGCGGGAGGCATGGGCAGTTCTTC.